This entry lists 23 T cell receptor beta chains sequenced from one sample in a study of vaccination effects on CD4 cells after COVID-19. Antigen-specific CD4+ T cells expanded by the ViraFEST assay with viral peptide pools were then sequenced. The culture ran for about eleven days before CD4+ T cells were isolated. Two doses of BNT162b2 or mRNA-1273 vaccine were administered to participants. These receptors' targets are unknown. Repertoires were generated with immunoSEQ multiplex PCR, while TCRdb's copy carries only in-frame clones and drops some. The sample shows around 59,000 clones, roughly 78% of them seen only once. The input for sequencing was CD4+ T cells from PBMCs cultured with HCoV-OC43 spike peptides, taken after COVID-19 vaccination. This sample's subset: HCoV-OC43 spike overlapping peptide pool stimulation. The source is a human donor who received a COVID-19 vaccine.

The rearrangement links TRBV5-1 to TRBJ1-5; D gene uncertain. V was shortened by 1 base and J by 6 bases, with 5 bases between the two germline ends. CDR3 length: 12 amino acids. The germline V gene encodes CDR1 SGHRS and CDR2 YFSETQ. The CDR3 reads CASSLSGQPQHF. CDR3 bases: TGCGCCAGCAGCTTGAGTGGTCAGCCCCAGCATTTT. Full variable domain (outside the CDR3, taken from reference TRBV5-1 and TRBJ1-5): KAGVTQTPRYLIKTRGQQVTLSCSPISGHRSVSWYQQTPGQGLQFLFEYFSETQRNKGNFPGRFSGRQFSNSRSEMNVSTLELGDSALYLCASSLSGQPQHFGDGTRLSIL.

This chain joins TRBV30 and TRBJ1-1, with D unresolved. V was cut by 4 bases and J by 1 base, with 10 bases left in between. Germline V lookup: CDR1 GTSNPN, CDR2 SVGIG (reference sequence). CDR3 length equals 13 residues. CDR3 amino acids: CAWKLTQNTEAFF. In DNA form, the CDR3 reads TGTGCCTGGAAATTAACACAGAACACTGAAGCTTTCTTT.

The V call is TRBV18, the J call TRBJ2-7; 7 positions match TRBD2. The CDR3 runs 13 residues. Unmatched junction bases numbered 4, after V lost 6 bases and J lost 2 bases. Germline-derived CDR1 and CDR2 are KGHSH and LQKENI. This chain's CDR3 is CASSPAGAYEQYV. The CDR3 DNA reads as TGTGCCAGCTCCCCCGCGGGGGCCTACGAGCAGTACGTC.

The rearrangement uses TRBV3-1 (or the pseudogene TRBV3-2) and TRBJ2-7, with D possibly matching TRBD2 (5 bases). Germline assignment: CDR1 LGHDT and CDR2 YNNKEL (reference sequence). The CDR3 is made up of 13 amino acids. V lost 4 bases and J 2 bases, leaving 9 bases between the germline ends. This chain's CDR3 is CASSLRLTYEQYV. CDR3 nucleotides: TGTGCCAGCAGCCTAAGACTAACCTACGAGCAGTACGTC.

The rearrangement uses TRBV28 and TRBJ1-5; no firm D call. Germline CDR1 MDHEN, CDR2 SYDVKM. This CDR3 spans 15 amino acids. V was cut by 8 bases and J by 1 base, with 15 bases left in between. This CDR3 is CASCGPIWSNQPQHF. The CDR3, as DNA: TGTGCCAGCTGTGGCCCGATATGGAGCAATCAGCCCCAGCATTTT. Filled out from reference TRBV28 and TRBJ1-5, the complete variable domain reads DVKVTQSSRYLVKRTGEKVFLECVQDMDHENMFWYRQDPGLGLRLIYFSYDVKMKEKGDIPEGYSVSREKKERFSLILESASTNQTSMYLCASCGPIWSNQPQHFGDGTRLSIL.

This chain connects TRBV5-8 to TRBJ1-5; the match to TRBD1 covers 8 bases. The CDR3 covers 16 residues. With 0 bases clipped from V and 4 bases from J, the junction kept 6 bases outside the gene matches. Germline V gives CDR1 SGHTS, CDR2 YDEGEE. The CDR3 DNA is TGTGCCAGCAGCTTGGGGTCAGGGGGCGCGAATCAGCCCCAGCATTTT. Amino acid sequence: CASSLGSGGANQPQHF.

A single count supports this clone. The chain couples TRBV19 to TRBJ2-3; D may be TRBD2 (5 bases). Germline V gene data show CDR1 as LNHDA and CDR2 as SQIVND (reference sequence). Trimming removed 7 bases from V and 6 bases from J, with 20 bases in between. This CDR3 is built from 15 residues. CDR3 nucleotide sequence: TGTGCCAGTACCCCGGACGGGAACTATGGGGATACGCAGTATTTT. It encodes CASTPDGNYGDTQYF.

This clone appeared a single time. The chain combines TRBV18 with TRBJ2-2, with unresolved D. The CDR3 is made up of 13 amino acids. CDR1 is KGHSH and CDR2 is LQKENI in the germline V gene. Trimming took off 2 bases at V and 9 bases at J, with 10 bases between the two ends. The CDR3 coding sequence is TGTGCCAGCTCACCAACGTTGGGTAGGGAGCTGTTTTTT. This codes for CASSPTLGRELFF.

The chain combines TRBV5-4 with TRBJ2-5; D is possibly TRBD1 (5 bases). The CDR3 spans 16 residues. Trimming took 4 bases from V and 2 from J, leaving 18 bases between them. Germline CDR1 and CDR2: SGHNT and YYREEE (reference sequence). The CDR3 DNA reads TGTGCCAGCAGCCCTCAAGGGGCCCTGACTCAAGAGACCCAGTACTTC. Amino acids: CASSPQGALTQETQYF.

Details on this clone: This sample also contains other DNA sequences that code for the same CDR3. CDR3 amino acids: CASSLQGNTEAFF. For the CDR3, the DNA is TGTGCCAGCAGCTTGCAAGGTAACACTGAAGCTTTCTTT. This rearrangement joins TRBV7-9 to TRBJ1-1; D gene unclear. Trimming removed 3 bases from V and 2 bases from J, with 7 bases in between. CDR3 length: 13 amino acids. Germline V gene sequence: CDR1 SEHNR, CDR2 FQNEAQ (reference sequence).

V usage is TRBV10-2 and J usage is TRBJ2-1; TRBD2 matches at 8 bases. Germline trimming cut 3 bases from V and 3 bases from J; bases unmatched to any gene: 10. This CDR3 has 17 amino acids. Germline V gene lookup returns CDR1 WSHSY and CDR2 SAAADI. DNA for the CDR3: TGCGCCAGCAGTGAATGGGCGGGGGGTCTTTACTACAATGAGCAGTTCTTC. Translating gives CASSEWAGGLYYNEQFF.

Only one count was recorded for this clone. V is TRBV6-5 and J is TRBJ1-4; no definite D call. Trimming removed 9 bases from V and 3 bases from J, with 8 bases in between. The CDR3 runs 12 residues. Per germline, CDR1 MNHEY and CDR2 SVGAGI. CDR3 sequence: CASSDPNEKLFF. The CDR3, as DNA: TGTGCCAGTTCAGACCCTAATGAAAAACTGTTTTTT.

The chain couples TRBV5-1 to TRBJ1-2, with TRBD1 matching 8 bases. This CDR3 comprises 15 residues. Unmatched junction bases numbered 9, after V lost 4 bases and J lost 4 bases. Germline loops: CDR1 SGHRS, CDR2 YFSETQ. The CDR3 loop is CASSPLQGAGYGYTF. The DNA of the CDR3 is TGCGCCAGCAGCCCCCTTCAGGGGGCAGGCTATGGCTACACCTTC.

The chain joins TRBV5-4 to TRBJ2-3; unclear D gene. Per the germline V gene, CDR1 is SGHNT and CDR2 is YYREEE (reference sequence). The CDR3 loop spans 13 amino acids. V lost 4 bases, J lost 0 bases, and 6 bases lay in between. The CDR3 nucleotides are TGTGCCAGCAGCCTGGACAGCACAGATACGCAGTATTTT. This translates into CASSLDSTDTQYF.

This clone was seen a single time. This sequence joins TRBV4-3 and TRBJ1-2; D is ambiguous. The CDR3 contains 16 residues. The germline V gene has CDR1 LGHNA and CDR2 YSLEER. Trimming shortened V by 0 bases and J by 0 bases, and 11 bases separated the two germline ends. The CDR3 DNA reads TGCGCCAGCAGCCAAGATCGGGCAGTTGCTAACTATGGCTACACCTTC. Protein: CASSQDRAVANYGYTF.

The genes are TRBV4-3 and TRBJ2-5; 10 bases are shared with TRBD2. The CDR3 is 17 residues long. With V trimmed by 4 bases and J by 5 bases, 13 bases remained unmatched. The germline gives CDR1 LGHNA, CDR2 YSLEER. The CDR3 here is CASSRIPSAGGPETQYF. The CDR3 DNA reads TGCGCCAGCAGCCGCATACCCTCAGCGGGGGGGCCTGAGACCCAGTACTTC.

The genes are TRBV7-2 and TRBJ2-3, with unresolved D. The length of the CDR3 is 17 residues. The germline gives CDR1 SGHTA, CDR2 FQGNSA. V shed 5 bases and J shed 3 bases, with 21 bases lying between them. In nucleotides, the CDR3 is TGTGCCAGCAGCGAACGTGGTGGAACTCGGTCAACAGATACGCAGTATTTT. It is translated as CASSERGGTRSTDTQYF.

The rearrangement links TRBV2 to TRBJ2-5; tentative D call: TRBD2 (7 bases). The germline V and J ends were trimmed by 8 bases and 4 bases, with 17 bases remaining between them. Germline-derived CDR1 and CDR2 are SNHLY and FYNNEI. The CDR3 consists of 14 residues. CDR3 DNA: TGTGCCAGCGGACGTGGGGGGGCCGTAGAGACCCAGTACTTC. The encoded protein is CASGRGGAVETQYF.

The chain uses TRBV5-1 and TRBJ1-4; tentative D call: TRBD1 (5 bases). CDR3 length: 16 residues. Germline CDR1 is SGHRS and CDR2 is YFSETQ. The ends were cut back, 0 bases at V and 7 bases at J, with 16 bases in the middle. The CDR3 DNA follows: TGCGCCAGCAGCTTGGCCGGTCAGGGCTTTGGTGAAAAACTGTTTTTT. It codes for CASSLAGQGFGEKLFF. The full variable domain, its missing parts supplied by reference TRBV5-1 and TRBJ1-4, is KAGVTQTPRYLIKTRGQQVTLSCSPISGHRSVSWYQQTPGQGLQFLFEYFSETQRNKGNFPGRFSGRQFSNSRSEMNVSTLELGDSALYLCASSLAGQGFGEKLFFGSGTQLSVL.

In its sample, this clone was seen once. The chain recombines TRBV5-8 with TRBJ1-1; no clear D. The CDR3 loop spans 11 amino acids. Germline CDR1 and CDR2: SGHTS and YDEGEE. The germline V and J ends were trimmed by 2 bases and 8 bases, with 7 bases remaining between them. The CDR3, as DNA: TGTGCCAGCAGCTTAGGGAGGGAAGCTTTCTTT. This encodes CASSLGREAFF.

This sequence joins TRBV6-5 and TRBJ2-3; no firm D call. The ends were cut back, 7 bases at V and 2 bases at J, with 13 bases in the middle. Germline V gives CDR1 MNHEY, CDR2 SVGAGI. The CDR3 is made up of 14 amino acids. This chain's CDR3 is CASTPGTYTDTQYF. The CDR3, as DNA: TGTGCCAGCACCCCGGGTACATACACAGATACGCAGTATTTT.

The chain is built from TRBV30 and TRBJ2-3; TRBD2 matches 8 bases. CDR1 and CDR2 from the germline V gene are GTSNPN and SVGIG (reference sequence). The length of the CDR3 is 15 residues. Trimming took 2 bases from V and 0 from J; bases not matched to a gene: 4. The CDR3 sequence is CAWSRASGSTDTQYF. The DNA for the CDR3 is TGTGCCTGGAGTAGGGCTAGCGGGAGCACAGATACGCAGTATTTT. Supplemented by reference TRBV30 and TRBJ2-3, the full variable domain reads SQTIHQWPATLVQPVGSPLSLECTVEGTSNPNLYWYRQAAGRGLQLLFYSVGIGQISSEVPQNLSASRPQDRQFILSSKKLLLSDSGFYLCAWSRASGSTDTQYFGPGTRLTVL.

J is TRBJ1-1 and V is TRBV14; unclear D gene. The ends were cut back, 4 bases at V and 0 bases at J, with 6 bases in the middle. This CDR3 contains 13 residues. The germline V gene encodes CDR1 SGHDN and CDR2 FVKESK. Here the CDR3 DNA reads TGTGCCAGCAGCCTCACACTGAACACTGAAGCTTTCTTT. Protein product: CASSLTLNTEAFF. The full variable domain, in which reference TRBV14 and TRBJ1-1 provide the parts outside the CDR3, is EAGVTQFPSHSVIEKGQTVTLRCDPISGHDNLYWYRRVMGKEIKFLLHFVKESKQDESGMPNNRFLAERTGGTYSTLKVQPAELEDSGVYFCASSLTLNTEAFFGQGTRLTVV.